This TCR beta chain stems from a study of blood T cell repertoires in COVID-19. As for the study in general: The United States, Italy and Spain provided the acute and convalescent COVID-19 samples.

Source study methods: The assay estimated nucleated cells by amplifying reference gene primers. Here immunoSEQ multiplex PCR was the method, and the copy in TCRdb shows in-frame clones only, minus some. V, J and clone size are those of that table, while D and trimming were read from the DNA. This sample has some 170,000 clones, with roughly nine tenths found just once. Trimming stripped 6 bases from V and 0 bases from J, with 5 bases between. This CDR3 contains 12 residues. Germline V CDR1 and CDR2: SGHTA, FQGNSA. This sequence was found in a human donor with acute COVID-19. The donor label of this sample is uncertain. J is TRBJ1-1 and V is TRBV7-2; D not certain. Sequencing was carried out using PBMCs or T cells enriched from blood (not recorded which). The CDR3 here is CASRLMNTEAFF. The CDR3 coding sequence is TGTGCCAGCAGACTTATGAACACTGAAGCTTTCTTT.